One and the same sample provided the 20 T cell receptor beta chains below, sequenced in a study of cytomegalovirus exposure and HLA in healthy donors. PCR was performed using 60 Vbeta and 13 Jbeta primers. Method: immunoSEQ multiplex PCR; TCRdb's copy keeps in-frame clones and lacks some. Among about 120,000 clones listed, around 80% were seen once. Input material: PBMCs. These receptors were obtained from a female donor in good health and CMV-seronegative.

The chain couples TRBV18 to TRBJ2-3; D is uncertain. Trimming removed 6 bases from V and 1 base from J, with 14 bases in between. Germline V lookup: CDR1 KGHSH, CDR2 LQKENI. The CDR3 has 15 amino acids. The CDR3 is CASSANHQGTDTQYF. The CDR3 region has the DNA TGTGCCAGCTCCGCGAACCACCAGGGCACAGATACGCAGTATTTT.

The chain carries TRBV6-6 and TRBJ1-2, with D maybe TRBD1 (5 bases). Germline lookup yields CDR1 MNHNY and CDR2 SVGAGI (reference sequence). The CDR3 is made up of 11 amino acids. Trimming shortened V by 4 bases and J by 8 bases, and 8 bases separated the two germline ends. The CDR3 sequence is CASSSGGGYTF. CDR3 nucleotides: TGTGCCAGCAGTTCGGGGGGAGGCTACACCTTC.

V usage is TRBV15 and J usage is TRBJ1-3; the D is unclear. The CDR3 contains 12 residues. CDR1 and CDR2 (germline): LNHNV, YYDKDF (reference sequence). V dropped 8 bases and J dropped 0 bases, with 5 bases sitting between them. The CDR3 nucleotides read TGTGCCACCCGGGACTCTGGAAACACCATATATTTT. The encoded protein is CATRDSGNTIYF.

CDR3 loop: CASRPSGFYEQYF. The CDR3 DNA follows: TGTGCCAGCCGTCCGTCGGGGTTTTACGAGCAGTACTTC. The chain combines TRBV13 with TRBJ2-7; weak D call: TRBD2 (5 bases). CDR1 PRHDT and CDR2 FYEKMQ come from the germline V gene (reference sequence). The CDR3 consists of 13 residues. V lost 8 bases to trimming and J lost 4 bases, with 15 bases between them.

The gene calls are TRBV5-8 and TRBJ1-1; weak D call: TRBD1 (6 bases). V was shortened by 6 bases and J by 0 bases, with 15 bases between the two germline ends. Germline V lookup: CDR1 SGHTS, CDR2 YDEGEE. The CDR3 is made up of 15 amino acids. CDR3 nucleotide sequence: TGTGCCAGCACCCCTTCGTCAGGGGTGAACACTGAAGCTTTCTTT. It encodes CASTPSSGVNTEAFF.

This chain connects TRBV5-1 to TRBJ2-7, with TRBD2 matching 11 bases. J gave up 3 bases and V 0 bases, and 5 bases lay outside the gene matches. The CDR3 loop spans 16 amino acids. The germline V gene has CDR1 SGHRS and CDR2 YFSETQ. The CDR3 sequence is CASSLAATSGNYEQYF. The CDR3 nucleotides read TGCGCCAGCAGCTTGGCTGCGACTAGCGGGAACTACGAGCAGTACTTC.

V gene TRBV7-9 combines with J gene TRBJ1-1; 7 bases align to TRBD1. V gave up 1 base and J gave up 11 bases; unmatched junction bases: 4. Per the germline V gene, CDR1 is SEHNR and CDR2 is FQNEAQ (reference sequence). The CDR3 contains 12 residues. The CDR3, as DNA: TGTGCCAGCAGCTTAGGACAGGGCGGCGCTTTCTTT. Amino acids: CASSLGQGGAFF.

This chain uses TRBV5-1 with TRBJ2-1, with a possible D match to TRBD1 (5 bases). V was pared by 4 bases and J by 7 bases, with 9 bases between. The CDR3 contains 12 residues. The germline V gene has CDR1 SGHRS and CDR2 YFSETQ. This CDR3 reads CASSAGMNEQFF. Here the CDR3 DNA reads TGCGCCAGCAGCGCAGGGATGAATGAGCAGTTCTTC.

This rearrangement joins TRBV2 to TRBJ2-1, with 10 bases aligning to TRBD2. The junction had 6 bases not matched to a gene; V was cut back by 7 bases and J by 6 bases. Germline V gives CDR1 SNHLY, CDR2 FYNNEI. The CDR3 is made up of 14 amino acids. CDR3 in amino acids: CASKLGLAANEQFF. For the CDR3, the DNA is TGTGCCAGCAAGTTAGGACTAGCGGCCAATGAGCAGTTCTTC.

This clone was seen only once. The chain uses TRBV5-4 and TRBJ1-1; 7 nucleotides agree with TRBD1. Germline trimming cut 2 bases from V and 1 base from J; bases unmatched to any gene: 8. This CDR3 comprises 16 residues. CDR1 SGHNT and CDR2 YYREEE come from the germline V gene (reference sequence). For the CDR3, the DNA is TGTGCCAGCAGCTTCGACAGGGTGAAAGGGAACACTGAAGCTTTCTTT. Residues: CASSFDRVKGNTEAFF.

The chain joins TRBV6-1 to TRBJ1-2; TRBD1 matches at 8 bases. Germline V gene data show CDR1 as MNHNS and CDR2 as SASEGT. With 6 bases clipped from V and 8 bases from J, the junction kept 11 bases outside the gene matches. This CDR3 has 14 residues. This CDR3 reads CASREYQGATGYTF. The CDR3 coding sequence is TGTGCCAGCAGAGAATACCAGGGGGCGACGGGCTACACCTTC.

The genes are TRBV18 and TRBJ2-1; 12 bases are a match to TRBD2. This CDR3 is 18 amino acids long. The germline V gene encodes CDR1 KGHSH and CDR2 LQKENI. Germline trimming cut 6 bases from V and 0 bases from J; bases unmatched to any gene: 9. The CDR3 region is CASSPRLAGELSYNEQFF. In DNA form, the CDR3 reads TGTGCCAGCTCTCCAAGACTAGCGGGGGAACTCTCCTACAATGAGCAGTTCTTC.

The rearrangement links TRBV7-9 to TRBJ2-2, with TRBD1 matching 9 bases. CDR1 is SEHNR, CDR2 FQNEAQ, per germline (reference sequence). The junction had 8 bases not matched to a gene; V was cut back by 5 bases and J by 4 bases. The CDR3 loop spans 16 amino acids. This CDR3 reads CASSRAGQGSTGELFF. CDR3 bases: TGTGCCAGCAGCCGGGCGGGACAGGGAAGCACCGGGGAGCTGTTTTTT.

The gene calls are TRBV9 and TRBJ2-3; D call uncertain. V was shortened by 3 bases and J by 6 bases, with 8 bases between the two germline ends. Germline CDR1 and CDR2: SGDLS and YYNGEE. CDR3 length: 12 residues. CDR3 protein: CASSAVPDTQYF. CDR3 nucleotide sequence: TGTGCCAGCAGCGCAGTCCCCGATACGCAGTATTTT.

CDR3 in DNA: TGTGCCAGCAGCTTACTAGCGGGAAGCACAGATACGCAGTATTTT. This encodes CASSLLAGSTDTQYF. The J gene is TRBJ2-3, the V gene TRBV7-9; 9 positions agree with TRBD2. Unmatched junction bases numbered 0, after V lost 2 bases and J lost 0 bases. Per germline, CDR1 SEHNR and CDR2 FQNEAQ (reference sequence). The CDR3 has 15 amino acids.

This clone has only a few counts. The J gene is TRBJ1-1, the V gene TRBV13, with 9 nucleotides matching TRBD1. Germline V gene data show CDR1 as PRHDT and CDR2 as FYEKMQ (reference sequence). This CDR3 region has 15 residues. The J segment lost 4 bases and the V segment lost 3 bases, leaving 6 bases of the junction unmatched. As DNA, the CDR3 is TGTGCCAGCAGCTTCCCGGGACAGGGCTCCACTGAAGCTTTCTTT. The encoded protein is CASSFPGQGSTEAFF.

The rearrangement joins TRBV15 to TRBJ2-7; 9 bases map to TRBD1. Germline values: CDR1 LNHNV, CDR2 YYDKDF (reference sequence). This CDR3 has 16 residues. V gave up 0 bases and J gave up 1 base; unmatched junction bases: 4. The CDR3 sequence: CATSREQGAGSYEQYF. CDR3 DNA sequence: TGTGCCACCAGCAGAGAACAGGGGGCAGGGTCCTACGAGCAGTACTTC.

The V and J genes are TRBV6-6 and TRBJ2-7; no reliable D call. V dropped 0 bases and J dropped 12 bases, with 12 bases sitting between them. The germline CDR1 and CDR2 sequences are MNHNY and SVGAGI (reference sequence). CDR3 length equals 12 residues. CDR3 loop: CASSYSQESRYF. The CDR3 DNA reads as TGTGCCAGCAGTTACTCTCAGGAATCACGGTACTTC.

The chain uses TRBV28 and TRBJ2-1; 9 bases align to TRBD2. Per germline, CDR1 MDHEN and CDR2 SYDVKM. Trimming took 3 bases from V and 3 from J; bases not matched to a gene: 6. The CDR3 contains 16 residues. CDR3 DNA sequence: TGTGCCAGCAGTTTTTCACGCGGGAGGGTCTACAATGAGCAGTTCTTC. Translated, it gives CASSFSRGRVYNEQFF.

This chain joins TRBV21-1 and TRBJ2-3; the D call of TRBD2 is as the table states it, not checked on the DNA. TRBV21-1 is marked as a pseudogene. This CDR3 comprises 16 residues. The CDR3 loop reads CASSHLAGVTTDTQYF. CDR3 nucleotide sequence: TGTGCCAGCAGCCACCTAGCGGGAGTAACTACAGATACGCAGTATTTT.